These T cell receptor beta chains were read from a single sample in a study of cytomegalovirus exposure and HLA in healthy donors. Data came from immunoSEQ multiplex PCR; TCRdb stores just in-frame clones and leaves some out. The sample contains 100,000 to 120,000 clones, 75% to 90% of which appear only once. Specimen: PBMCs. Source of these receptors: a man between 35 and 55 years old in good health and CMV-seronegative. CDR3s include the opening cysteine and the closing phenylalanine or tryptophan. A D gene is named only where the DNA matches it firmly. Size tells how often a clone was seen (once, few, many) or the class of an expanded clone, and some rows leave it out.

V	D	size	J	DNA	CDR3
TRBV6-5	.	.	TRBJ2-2	TGTGCCAGCCGCTCGGGGAACACCGGGGAGCTGTTTTTT	CASRSGNTGELFF
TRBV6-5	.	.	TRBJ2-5	TGTGCCAGCAGCCCCCTAGGTGGATCAAGGCAGTACTTC	CASSPLGGSRQYF
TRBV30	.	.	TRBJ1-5	TGTGCCTGGAGGGGGCATGGAGGCAATCAGCCCCAGCATTTT	CAWRGHGGNQPQHF
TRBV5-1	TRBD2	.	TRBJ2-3	TGCGCCAGCAAAGCGGGGGGCACAGATACGCAGTATTTT	CASKAGGTDTQYF
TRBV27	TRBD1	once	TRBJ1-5	TGTGCCAGCAGTCCACTTCCGGGACAGAGCAATCAGCCCCAGCATTTT	CASSPLPGQSNQPQHF
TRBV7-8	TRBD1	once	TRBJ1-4	TGTGCCAGCAGGCGAAAGTGGCAGGGGGATGAAAAACTGTTTTTT	CASRRKWQGDEKLFF
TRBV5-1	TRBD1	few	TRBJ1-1	TGCGCCAGCAGCCGGGGGACAGGACAATCTCCTGAAGCTTTCTTT	CASSRGTGQSPEAFF
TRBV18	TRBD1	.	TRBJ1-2	TGTGCCAGCTCACCCCAAGGGACAGCTAATGGCTACACCTTC	CASSPQGTANGYTF
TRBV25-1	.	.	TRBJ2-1	TGTGCCAGCAGTCTCCGGGTCCCACTTTACAATGAGCAGTTCTTC	CASSLRVPLYNEQFF
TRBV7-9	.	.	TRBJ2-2	TGTGCCAGCAGCTCCCTTAACACGAACACCGGGGAGCTGTTTTTT	CASSSLNTNTGELFF
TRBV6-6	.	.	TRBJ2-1	TGTGCCAGCAGTTACTCCGCGATCTACAATGAGCAGTTCTTC	CASSYSAIYNEQFF
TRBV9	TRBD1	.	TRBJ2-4	TGTGCCAGCAGCGCCCGGGACAGCCAAAACATTCAGTACTTC	CASSARDSQNIQYF
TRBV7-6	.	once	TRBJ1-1	TGTGCCAGCAGCCAAATTTCGGACACTGAAGCTTTCTTT	CASSQISDTEAFF
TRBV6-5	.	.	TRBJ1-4	TGTGCCAGCAGTGGGATCAGGGCCTATAATGAAAAACTGTTTTTT	CASSGIRAYNEKLFF
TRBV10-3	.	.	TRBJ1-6	TGTGCCATCAGTGAATCGGCAGGGTATAGATCACCCCTCCACTTT	CAISESAGYRSPLHF
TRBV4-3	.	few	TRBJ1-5	TGCGCCAGCAGCCAAGATGGCAGGTGGAATCAGCCCCAGCATTTT	CASSQDGRWNQPQHF
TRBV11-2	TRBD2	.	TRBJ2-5	TGTGCCAGCAGCTTGCAGGGCGGGACTAGCCGAGGGGAGACCCAGTACTTC	CASSLQGGTSRGETQYF
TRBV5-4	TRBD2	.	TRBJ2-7	TGTGCCAGCAGCCGGGGGGGGAGACTATCTACGTTTTCCTACGAGCAGTACTTC	CASSRGGRLSTFSYEQYF
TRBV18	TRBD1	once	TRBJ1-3	TGTGCCAGCTCACAGGGGACAGGCCTCCGCTCTGGAAACACCATATATTTT	CASSQGTGLRSGNTIYF
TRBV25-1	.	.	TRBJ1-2	TGTGCCAGCAGTGAACCGGGACGGCCGCGGGATTATGGCTACACCTTC	CASSEPGRPRDYGYTF
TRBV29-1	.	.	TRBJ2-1	TGCAGCGTTGTCCTCTACGATGAGCAGTTCTTC	CSVVLYDEQFF
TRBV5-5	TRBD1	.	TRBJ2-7	TGTGCCAGCAGCTTTCGGACAGGGATCTACGAGCAGTACTTC	CASSFRTGIYEQYF
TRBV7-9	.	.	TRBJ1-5	TGTGCCAGCAGCTTAGAAGTGGGGCAAGTATACAATCAGCCCCAGCATTTT	CASSLEVGQVYNQPQHF
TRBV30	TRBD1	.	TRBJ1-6	TGTGCCTGGAGTGTAAGCAGGGGGTACGGTTCACCCCTCCACTTT	CAWSVSRGYGSPLHF
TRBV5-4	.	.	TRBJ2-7	TGTGCCAGCAGCCCAAAGGGCAGGGACTACGAGCAGTACTTC	CASSPKGRDYEQYF
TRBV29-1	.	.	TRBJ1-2	TGCAGCGTTGAGAGGGAACAGGGCGGCAGTGGCTACACCTTC	CSVEREQGGSGYTF
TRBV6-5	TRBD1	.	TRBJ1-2	TGTGCCAGCAGCCAGGGGGCACATTGGTATGGCTACACCTTC	CASSQGAHWYGYTF
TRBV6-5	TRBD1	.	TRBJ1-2	TGTGCCAGCAGCCGACAGGGAAGTGGCTACACCTTC	CASSRQGSGYTF
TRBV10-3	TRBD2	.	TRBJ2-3	TGTGCCATTAGTAAGACTAGCGGGGGGACAGATACGCAGTATTTT	CAISKTSGGTDTQYF
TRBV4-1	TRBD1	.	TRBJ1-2	TGCGCCAGCAGCCAAGCTCCTTTTGACGGGACAGGGCGAGGCTACACCTTC	CASSQAPFDGTGRGYTF
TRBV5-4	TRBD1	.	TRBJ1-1	TGTGCCAGCAGCTTGGGGGACAGGGGAGCCCCTGAAGCTTTCTTT	CASSLGDRGAPEAFF
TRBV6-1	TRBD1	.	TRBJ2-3	TGTGCCATCCTTCCAAGTGCGACAGGGACAGATACGCAGTATTTT	CAILPSATGTDTQYF
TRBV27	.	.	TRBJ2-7	TGTGCCAGCAGTTTTCTCGACAGTATTCCATACGAGCAGTACTTC	CASSFLDSIPYEQYF
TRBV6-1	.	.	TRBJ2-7	TGTGCCAGCAGTGGACAACAGGCCCTCTCCTACGAGCAGTACTTC	CASSGQQALSYEQYF
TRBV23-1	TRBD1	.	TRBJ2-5	TGCGCCAGCAGGGACAGGGAAATTAGAGAGACCCAGTACTTC	CASRDREIRETQYF
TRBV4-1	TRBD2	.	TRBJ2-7	TGCGCCAGCAGCCTGGGTAGCGGGGAGACCTACGAGCAGTACTTC	CASSLGSGETYEQYF
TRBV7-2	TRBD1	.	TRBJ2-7	TGTGCCAGCAGCTGGACAGGGGGAAGCTCCTACGAGCAGTACTTC	CASSWTGGSSYEQYF
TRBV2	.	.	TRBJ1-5	TGTGCCAGCAGTGAAGCGGCAGGGTTGAATCAGCCCCAGCATTTT	CASSEAAGLNQPQHF
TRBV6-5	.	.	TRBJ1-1	TGTGCCAGCAGTCCACCAGGTCCGAACACTGAAGCTTTCTTT	CASSPPGPNTEAFF
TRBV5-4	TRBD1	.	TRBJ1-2	TGTGCCAGCAGCCCCGGGACAGGACTGAACTATGGCTACACCTTC	CASSPGTGLNYGYTF
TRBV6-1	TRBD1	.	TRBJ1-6	TGTGCCAGCAACAGGGGGGAATCACCCCTCCACTTT	CASNRGESPLHF
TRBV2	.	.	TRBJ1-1	TGTGCCAGCAGGTCGCAGGGTTTGGGAACTGAAGCTTTCTTT	CASRSQGLGTEAFF
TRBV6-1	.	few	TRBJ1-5	TGTGCCAGTGCAAGGGACATGAGCAATCAGCCCCAGCATTTT	CASARDMSNQPQHF
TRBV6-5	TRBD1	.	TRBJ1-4	TGTGCCAGCAGTTACAATCAGGGGGCTAATGAAAAACTGTTTTTT	CASSYNQGANEKLFF
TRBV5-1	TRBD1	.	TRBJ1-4	TGCGCCAGCAGCTTGGAAGGGGGCGGGGAAAAACTGTTTTTT	CASSLEGGGEKLFF
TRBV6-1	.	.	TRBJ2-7	TGTGCCAGCATTCCGGGACCGGGGGAGTACGAGCAGTACTTC	CASIPGPGEYEQYF
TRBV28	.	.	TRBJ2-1	TGTGCCAGCAGTTCCGGACAGCTCCCAGGGGTCTTC	CASSSGQLPGVF
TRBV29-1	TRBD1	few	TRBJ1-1	TGCAGCGTATCGACAGGGGATTACACTGAAGCTTTCTTT	CSVSTGDYTEAFF
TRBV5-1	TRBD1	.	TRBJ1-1	TGCGCCAGCAGCGGACAGGGGGGCGTCACTGAAGCTTTCTTT	CASSGQGGVTEAFF
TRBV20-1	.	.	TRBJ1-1	TGCAGTGCTAACAGGGCGGAAGCTTTCTTT	CSANRAEAFF
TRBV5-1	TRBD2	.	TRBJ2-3	TGCGCCAGCAGCATCAGGACTAGCGAGGATACGCAGTATTTT	CASSIRTSEDTQYF
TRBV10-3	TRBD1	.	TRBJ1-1	TGTGCCATCAGACGCGGGACAGGGAGAGGCACTGAAGCTTTCTTT	CAIRRGTGRGTEAFF
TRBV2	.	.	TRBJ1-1	TGTGCCAGCAGTGCAAAACAAACTGAAGCTTTCTTT	CASSAKQTEAFF
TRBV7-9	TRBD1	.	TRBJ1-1	TGTGCCAGCAGCCTAATCGGACAGGGGGGAGCTTTCTTT	CASSLIGQGGAFF
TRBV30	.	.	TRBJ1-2	TGTGCCTGGAGTCCCGCGGATGGCTACACCTTC	CAWSPADGYTF
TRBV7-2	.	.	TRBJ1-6	TGTGCCAGCACCCCAAAGGGGGACAATTCACCCCTCCACTTT	CASTPKGDNSPLHF
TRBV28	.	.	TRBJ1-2	TGTGCCAGCAGGGTACAGGGATCTTATGGCTACACCTTC	CASRVQGSYGYTF
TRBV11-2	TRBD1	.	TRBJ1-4	TGTGCCAGCAGCTTAGATGGGTTTGGGACAGGAGGCGAAAAACTGTTTTTT	CASSLDGFGTGGEKLFF